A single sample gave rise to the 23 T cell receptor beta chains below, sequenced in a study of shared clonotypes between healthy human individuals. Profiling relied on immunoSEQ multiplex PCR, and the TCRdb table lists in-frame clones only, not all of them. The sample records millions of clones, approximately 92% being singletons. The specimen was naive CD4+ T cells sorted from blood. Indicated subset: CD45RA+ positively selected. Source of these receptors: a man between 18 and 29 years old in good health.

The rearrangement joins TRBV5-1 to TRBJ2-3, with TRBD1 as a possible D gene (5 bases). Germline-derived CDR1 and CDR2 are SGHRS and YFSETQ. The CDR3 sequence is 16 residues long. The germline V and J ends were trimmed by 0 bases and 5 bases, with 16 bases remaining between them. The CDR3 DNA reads TGCGCCAGCAGCTTGGAGGGGTACTTGCGAGGAGATACGCAGTATTTT. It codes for CASSLEGYLRGDTQYF.

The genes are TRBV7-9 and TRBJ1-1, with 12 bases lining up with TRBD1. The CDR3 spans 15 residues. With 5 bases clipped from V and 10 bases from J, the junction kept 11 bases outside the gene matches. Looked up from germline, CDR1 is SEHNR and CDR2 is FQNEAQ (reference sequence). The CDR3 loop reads CASSPTGQGATGAFF. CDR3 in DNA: TGTGCCAGCAGCCCGACGGGACAGGGGGCGACGGGAGCTTTCTTT.

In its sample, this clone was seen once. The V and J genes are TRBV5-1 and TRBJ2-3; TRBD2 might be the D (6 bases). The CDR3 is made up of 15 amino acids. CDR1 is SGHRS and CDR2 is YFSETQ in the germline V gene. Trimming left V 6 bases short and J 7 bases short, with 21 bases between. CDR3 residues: CASTPGLTSKNTQYF. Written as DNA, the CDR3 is TGCGCCAGCACCCCTGGATTGACTAGTAAGAATACGCAGTATTTT.

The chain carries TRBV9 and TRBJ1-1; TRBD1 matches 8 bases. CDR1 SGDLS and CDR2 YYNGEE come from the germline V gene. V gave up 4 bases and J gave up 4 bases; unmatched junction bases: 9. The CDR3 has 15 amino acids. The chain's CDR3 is CASSSRTGWSTEAFF. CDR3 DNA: TGTGCCAGCAGCTCACGGACAGGGTGGAGCACTGAAGCTTTCTTT. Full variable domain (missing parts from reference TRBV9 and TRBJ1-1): DSGVTQTPKHLITATGQRVTLRCSPRSGDLSVYWYQQSLDQGLQFLIQYYNGEERAKGNILERFSAQQFPDLHSELNLSSLELGDSALYFCASSSRTGWSTEAFFGQGTRLTVV.

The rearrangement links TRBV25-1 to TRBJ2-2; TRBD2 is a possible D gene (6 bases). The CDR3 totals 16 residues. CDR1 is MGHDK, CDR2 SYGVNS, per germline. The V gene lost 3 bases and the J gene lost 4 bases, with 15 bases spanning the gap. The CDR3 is CASSDLRVGSTGELFF. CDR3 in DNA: TGTGCCAGCAGTGACCTCAGGGTCGGGAGCACCGGGGAGCTGTTTTTT.

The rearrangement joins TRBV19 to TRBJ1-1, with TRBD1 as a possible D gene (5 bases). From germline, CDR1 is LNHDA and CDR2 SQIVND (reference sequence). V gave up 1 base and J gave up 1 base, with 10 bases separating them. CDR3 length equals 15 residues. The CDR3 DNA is TGTGCCAGTAGTATAGGGAACAGGAAGAACACTGAAGCTTTCTTT. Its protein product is CASSIGNRKNTEAFF.

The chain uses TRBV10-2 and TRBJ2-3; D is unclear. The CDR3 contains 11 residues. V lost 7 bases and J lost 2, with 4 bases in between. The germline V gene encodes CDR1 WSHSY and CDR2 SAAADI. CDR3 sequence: CASKATDTQYF. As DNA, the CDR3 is TGCGCCAGCAAAGCCACAGATACGCAGTATTTT.

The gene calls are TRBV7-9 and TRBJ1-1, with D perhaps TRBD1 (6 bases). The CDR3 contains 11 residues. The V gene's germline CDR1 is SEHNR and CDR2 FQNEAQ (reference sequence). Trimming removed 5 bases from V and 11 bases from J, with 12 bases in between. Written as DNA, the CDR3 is TGTGCCAGCAGCATACAGGGAGGGGCTTTCTTT. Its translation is CASSIQGGAFF. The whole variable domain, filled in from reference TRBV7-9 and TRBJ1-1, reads DTGVSQNPRHKITKRGQNVTFRCDPISEHNRLYWYRQTLGQGPEFLTYFQNEAQLEKSRLLSDRFSAERPKGSFSTLEIQRTEQGDSAMYLCASSIQGGAFFGQGTRLTVV.

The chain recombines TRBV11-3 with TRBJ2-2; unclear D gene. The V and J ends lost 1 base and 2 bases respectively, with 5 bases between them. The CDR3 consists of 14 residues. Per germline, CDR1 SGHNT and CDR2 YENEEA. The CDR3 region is CASSLVSNTGELFF. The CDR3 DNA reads TGTGCCAGCAGCTTAGTATCTAACACCGGGGAGCTGTTTTTT. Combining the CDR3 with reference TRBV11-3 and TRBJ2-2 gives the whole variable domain EAGVVQSPRYKIIEKKQPVAFWCNPISGHNTLYWYLQNLGQGPELLIRYENEEAVDDSQLPKDRFSAERLKGVDSTLKIQPAELGDSAVYLCASSLVSNTGELFFGEGSRLTVL.

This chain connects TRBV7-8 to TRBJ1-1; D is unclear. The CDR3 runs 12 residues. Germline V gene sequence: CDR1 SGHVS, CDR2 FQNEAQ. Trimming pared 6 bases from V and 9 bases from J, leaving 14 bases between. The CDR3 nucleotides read TGTGCCAGCAGTCATTTAGATGAGAAAGCTTTCTTT. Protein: CASSHLDEKAFF.

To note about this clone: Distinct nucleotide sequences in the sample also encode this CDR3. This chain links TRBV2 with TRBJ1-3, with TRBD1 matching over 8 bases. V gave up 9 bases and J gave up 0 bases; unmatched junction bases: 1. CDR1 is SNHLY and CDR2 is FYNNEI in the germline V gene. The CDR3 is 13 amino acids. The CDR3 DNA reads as TGTGCCAGTACAGGGGGCTCTGGAAACACCATATATTTT. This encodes CASTGGSGNTIYF. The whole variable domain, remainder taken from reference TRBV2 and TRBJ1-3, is EPEVTQTPSHQVTQMGQEVILRCVPISNHLYFYWYRQILGQKVEFLVSFYNNEISEKSEIFDDQFSVERPDGSNFTLKIRSTKLEDSAMYFCASTGGSGNTIYFGEGSWLTVV.

The CDR3 DNA follows: TGTGCCAGCAGGCCGGACAGGGGACCGTATGGCTACACCTTC. Protein product: CASRPDRGPYGYTF. The chain employs TRBV5-4 and TRBJ1-2, with 9 bases aligning to TRBD1. Germline values: CDR1 SGHNT, CDR2 YYREEE (reference sequence). CDR3 length equals 14 residues. With 5 bases clipped from V and 5 bases from J, the junction kept 7 bases outside the gene matches. The full variable domain, in which reference TRBV5-4 and TRBJ1-2 provide the parts outside the CDR3, is ETGVTQSPTHLIKTRGQQVTLRCSSQSGHNTVSWYQQALGQGPQFIFQYYREEENGRGNFPPRFSGLQFPNYSSELNVNALELDDSALYLCASRPDRGPYGYTFGSGTRLTVV.

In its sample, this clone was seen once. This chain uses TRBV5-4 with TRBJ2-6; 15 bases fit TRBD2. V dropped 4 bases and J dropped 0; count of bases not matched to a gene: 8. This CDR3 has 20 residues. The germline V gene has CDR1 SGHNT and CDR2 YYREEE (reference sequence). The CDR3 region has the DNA TGTGCCAGCAGCCACGGGACTAGCGGGGGGCCTAGCTCTGGGGCCAACGTCCTGACTTTC. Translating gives CASSHGTSGGPSSGANVLTF.

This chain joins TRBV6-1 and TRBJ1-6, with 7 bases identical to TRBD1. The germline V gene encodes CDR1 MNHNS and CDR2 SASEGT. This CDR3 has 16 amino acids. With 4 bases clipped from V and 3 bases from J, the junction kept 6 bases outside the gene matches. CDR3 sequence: CASSVGTAVYNSPLHF. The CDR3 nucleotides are TGTGCCAGCAGTGTCGGGACAGCAGTCTATAATTCACCCCTCCACTTT.

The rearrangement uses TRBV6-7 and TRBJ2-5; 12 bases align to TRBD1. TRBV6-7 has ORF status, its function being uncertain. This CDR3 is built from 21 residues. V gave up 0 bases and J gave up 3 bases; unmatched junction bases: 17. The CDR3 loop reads CASSYSRDRGRELAGEETQYF. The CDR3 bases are TGTGCCAGCAGTTACTCGAGGGACAGGGGGCGGGAGCTAGCGGGAGAAGAGACCCAGTACTTC.

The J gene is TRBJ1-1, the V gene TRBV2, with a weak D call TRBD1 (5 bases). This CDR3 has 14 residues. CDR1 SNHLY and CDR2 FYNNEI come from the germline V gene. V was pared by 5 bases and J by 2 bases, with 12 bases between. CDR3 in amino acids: CASSPRGLNTEAFF. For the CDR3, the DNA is TGTGCCAGCAGTCCCCGGGGCCTCAACACTGAAGCTTTCTTT.

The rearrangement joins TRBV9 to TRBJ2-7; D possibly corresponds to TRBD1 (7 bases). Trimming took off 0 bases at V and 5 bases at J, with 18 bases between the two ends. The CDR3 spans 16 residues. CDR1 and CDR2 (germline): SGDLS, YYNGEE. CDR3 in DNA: TGTGCCAGCAGCGTAGCCTCAGGGGGGTATTCGGACGAGCAGTACTTC. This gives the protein CASSVASGGYSDEQYF.

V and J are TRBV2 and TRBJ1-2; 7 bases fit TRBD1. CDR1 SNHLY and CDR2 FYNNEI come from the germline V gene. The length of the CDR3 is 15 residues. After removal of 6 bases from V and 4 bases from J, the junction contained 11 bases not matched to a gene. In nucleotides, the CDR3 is TGTGCCAGCAGCGCACAGGGGTTAAGAGCCTATGGCTACACCTTC. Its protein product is CASSAQGLRAYGYTF.

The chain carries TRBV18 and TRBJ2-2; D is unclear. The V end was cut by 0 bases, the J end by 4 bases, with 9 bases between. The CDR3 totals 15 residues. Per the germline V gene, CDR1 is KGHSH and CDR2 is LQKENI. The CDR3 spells CASSPPVRGTGELFF. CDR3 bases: TGTGCCAGCTCACCACCGGTTCGCGGCACCGGGGAGCTGTTTTTT.

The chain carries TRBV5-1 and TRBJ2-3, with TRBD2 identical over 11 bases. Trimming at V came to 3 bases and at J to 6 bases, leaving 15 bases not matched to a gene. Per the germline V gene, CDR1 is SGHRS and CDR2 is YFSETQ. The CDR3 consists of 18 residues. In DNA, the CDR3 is TGCGCCAGCAGCTGGACCTCACTTACTAGCGGGAGTTGGGATACGCAGTATTTT. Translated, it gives CASSWTSLTSGSWDTQYF.

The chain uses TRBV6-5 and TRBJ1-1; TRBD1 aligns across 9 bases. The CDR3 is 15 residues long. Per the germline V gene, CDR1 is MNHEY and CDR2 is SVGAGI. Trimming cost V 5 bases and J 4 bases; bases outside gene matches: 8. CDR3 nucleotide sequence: TGTGCCAGCAGTCCGGGGACAGGGATTACCACTGAAGCTTTCTTT. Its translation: CASSPGTGITTEAFF.

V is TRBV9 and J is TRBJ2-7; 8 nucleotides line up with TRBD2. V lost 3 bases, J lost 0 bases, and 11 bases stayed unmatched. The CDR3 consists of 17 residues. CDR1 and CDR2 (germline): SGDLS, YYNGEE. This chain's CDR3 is CASSAGGPSGRSYEQYF. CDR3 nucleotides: TGTGCCAGCAGCGCCGGAGGTCCTAGCGGGCGCTCCTACGAGCAGTACTTC. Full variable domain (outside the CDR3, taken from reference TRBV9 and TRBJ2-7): DSGVTQTPKHLITATGQRVTLRCSPRSGDLSVYWYQQSLDQGLQFLIQYYNGEERAKGNILERFSAQQFPDLHSELNLSSLELGDSALYFCASSAGGPSGRSYEQYFGPGTRLTVT.

CDR3 amino acids: CAWSPTRQGPYGYTF. The DNA of the CDR3 is TGTGCCTGGAGTCCAACCCGACAGGGACCATATGGCTACACCTTC. This sequence joins TRBV30 and TRBJ1-2, with TRBD1 matching 7 bases. Germline loops: CDR1 GTSNPN, CDR2 SVGIG (reference sequence). The J segment lost 5 bases and the V segment lost 2 bases, leaving 11 bases of the junction unmatched. CDR3 length: 15 residues.